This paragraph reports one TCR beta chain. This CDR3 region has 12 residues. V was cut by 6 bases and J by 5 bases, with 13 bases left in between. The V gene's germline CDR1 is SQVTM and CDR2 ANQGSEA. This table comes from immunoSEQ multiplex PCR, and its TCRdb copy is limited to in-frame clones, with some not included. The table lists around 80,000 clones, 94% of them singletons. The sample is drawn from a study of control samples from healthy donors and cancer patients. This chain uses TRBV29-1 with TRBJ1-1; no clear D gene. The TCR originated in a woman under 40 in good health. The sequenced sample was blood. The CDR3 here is CSVRGMGTEAFF. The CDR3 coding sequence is TGCAGCGTGAGAGGGATGGGGACTGAAGCTTTCTTT.